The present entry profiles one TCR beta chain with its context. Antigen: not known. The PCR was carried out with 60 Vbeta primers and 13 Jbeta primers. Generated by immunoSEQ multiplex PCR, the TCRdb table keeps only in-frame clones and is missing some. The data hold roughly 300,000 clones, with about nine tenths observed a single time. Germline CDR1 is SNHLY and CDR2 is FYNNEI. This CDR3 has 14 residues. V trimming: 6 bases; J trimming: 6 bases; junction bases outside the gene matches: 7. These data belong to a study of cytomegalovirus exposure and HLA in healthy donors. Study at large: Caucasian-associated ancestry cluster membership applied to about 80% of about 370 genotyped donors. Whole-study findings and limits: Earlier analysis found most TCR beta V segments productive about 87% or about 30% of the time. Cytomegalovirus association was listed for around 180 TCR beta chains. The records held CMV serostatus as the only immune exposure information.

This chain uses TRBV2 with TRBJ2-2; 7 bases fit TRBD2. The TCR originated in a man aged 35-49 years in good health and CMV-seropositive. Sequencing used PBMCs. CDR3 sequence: CASRGLAVAGELFF. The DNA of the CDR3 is TGTGCCAGCAGGGGTCTAGCGGTCGCCGGGGAGCTGTTTTTT.